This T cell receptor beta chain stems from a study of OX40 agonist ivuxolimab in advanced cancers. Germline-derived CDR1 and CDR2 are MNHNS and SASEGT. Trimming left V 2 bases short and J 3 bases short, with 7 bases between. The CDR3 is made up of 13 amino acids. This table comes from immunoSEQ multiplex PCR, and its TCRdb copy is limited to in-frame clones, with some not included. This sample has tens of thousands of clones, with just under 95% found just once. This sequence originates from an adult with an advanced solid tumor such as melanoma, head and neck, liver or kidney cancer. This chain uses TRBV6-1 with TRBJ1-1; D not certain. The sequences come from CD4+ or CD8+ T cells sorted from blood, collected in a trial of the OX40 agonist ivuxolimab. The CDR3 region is CASSEKPHTEAFF. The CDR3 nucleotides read TGTGCCAGCAGTGAAAAACCCCACACTGAAGCTTTCTTT.